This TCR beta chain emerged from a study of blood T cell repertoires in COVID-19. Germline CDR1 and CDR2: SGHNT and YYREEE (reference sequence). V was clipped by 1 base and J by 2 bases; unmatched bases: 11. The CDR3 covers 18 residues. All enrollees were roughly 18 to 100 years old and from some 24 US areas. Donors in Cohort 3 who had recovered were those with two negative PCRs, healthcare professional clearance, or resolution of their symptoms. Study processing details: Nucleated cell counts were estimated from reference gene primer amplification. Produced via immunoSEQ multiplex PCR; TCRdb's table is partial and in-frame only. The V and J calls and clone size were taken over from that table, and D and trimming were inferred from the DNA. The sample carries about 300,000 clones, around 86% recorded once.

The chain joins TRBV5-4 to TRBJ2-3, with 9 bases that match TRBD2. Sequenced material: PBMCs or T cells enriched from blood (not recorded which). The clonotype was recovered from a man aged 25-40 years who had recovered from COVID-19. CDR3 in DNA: TGTGCCAGCAGCTTGAGGGGAGGTAGCGGGGGACTCACAGATACGCAGTATTTT. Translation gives CASSLRGGSGGLTDTQYF.